These 25 T cell receptor beta chains share one sample of origin, sequenced in a study of control samples from healthy donors and cancer patients. Measured with immunoSEQ multiplex PCR; TCRdb has only the in-frame clones, and not every one. The sample holds 80,000 to 100,000 clones, 80% to 90% seen once. The sequencing input was blood. The receptors stem from a man younger than 40 in good health.

The J gene is TRBJ2-3, the V gene TRBV28; 9 bases align to TRBD1. J was trimmed by 1 base and V by 8 bases; bases with no gene match: 7. Germline lookup yields CDR1 MDHEN and CDR2 SYDVKM. The CDR3 sequence is 15 residues long. DNA for the CDR3: TGTGCCAGCCATGTCGGGGACAGGGGCACAGATACGCAGTATTTT. Translated: CASHVGDRGTDTQYF.

V and J are TRBV7-2 and TRBJ2-5, with 7 positions matching TRBD1. The CDR3 loop spans 15 amino acids. V lost 5 bases to trimming and J lost 7 bases; unmatched junction nucleotides: 13. Per the germline V gene, CDR1 is SGHTA and CDR2 is FQGNSA. The CDR3 DNA follows: TGTGCCAGCAGCCAAAGTGGGCAGGGGGTAGCGACCCAGTACTTC. As protein: CASSQSGQGVATQYF. The whole variable domain, filled in from reference TRBV7-2 and TRBJ2-5, reads GAGVSQSPSNKVTEKGKDVELRCDPISGHTALYWYRQSLGQGLEFLIYFQGNSAPDKSGLPSDRFSAERTGGSVSTLTIQRTQQEDSAVYLCASSQSGQGVATQYFGPGTRLLVL.

The rearrangement joins TRBV6-5 to TRBJ1-2; 10 nucleotides align to TRBD1. The CDR3 extends over 13 amino acids. Germline CDR1 MNHEY, CDR2 SVGAGI. The J segment lost 7 bases and the V segment lost 6 bases, leaving 5 bases of the junction unmatched. The CDR3 loop reads CASRRDRGLGYTF. The CDR3 DNA follows: TGTGCCAGCAGGAGAGACAGGGGGCTTGGCTACACCTTC.

In this sample, this clone turned up a few times. This sequence joins TRBV10-2 and TRBJ2-7; 7 positions agree with TRBD2. V lost 3 bases, J lost 0 bases, and 8 bases stayed unmatched. CDR1 WSHSY and CDR2 SAAADI come from the germline V gene. This CDR3 spans 16 amino acids. The CDR3 nucleotides read TGCGCCAGCAGTGACCCTCTAGGGGACTACTCCTACGAGCAGTACTTC. Its translation is CASSDPLGDYSYEQYF.

The CDR3 region is CASSELGSGGNEQFF. As DNA, the CDR3 is TGCGCCAGCAGTGAGTTAGGTAGCGGGGGCAATGAGCAGTTCTTC. The chain has TRBV10-1 and TRBJ2-1; TRBD2 matches 9 bases. The CDR3 is 15 amino acids. J was trimmed by 6 bases and V by 1 base; bases with no gene match: 4. Germline V gene lookup returns CDR1 WNHNN and CDR2 SYGVQD (reference sequence).

The chain couples TRBV16 to TRBJ1-3, with 7 bases lining up with TRBD1. The CDR3 spans 14 residues. V trimming: 2 bases; J trimming: 3 bases; junction bases outside the gene matches: 1. Germline assignment: CDR1 KGHSY and CDR2 FQNENV. This chain's CDR3 is CASSQQGDGNTIYF. The CDR3 bases are TGTGCCAGCAGCCAACAGGGGGATGGAAACACCATATATTTT.

There are a few counts of this clone. The chain combines TRBV10-2 with TRBJ2-7; either TRBD1 or TRBD2 may fit D (5 bases each). V lost 4 bases and J 9 bases, leaving 7 bases between the germline ends. CDR1 and CDR2 from the germline V gene are WSHSY and SAAADI. This CDR3 is 10 amino acids long. The CDR3 region is CASSAGLQYF. In DNA, the CDR3 is TGCGCCAGCAGTGCGGGGCTGCAGTACTTC.

This chain links TRBV7-2 with TRBJ1-2; D is ambiguous. The CDR3 runs 15 residues. Germline V CDR1 and CDR2: SGHTA, FQGNSA. V gave up 0 bases and J gave up 2 bases, with 10 bases separating them. The CDR3 nucleotides read TGTGCCAGCAGCTTAGCCACAGCACTAAACTATGGCTACACCTTC. Translated, it gives CASSLATALNYGYTF.

This chain uses TRBV7-2 with TRBJ2-1, with 10 bases lining up with TRBD2. The CDR3 sequence is 15 residues long. Germline loops: CDR1 SGHTA, CDR2 FQGNSA. The J segment lost 8 bases and the V segment lost 1 base, leaving 5 bases of the junction unmatched. The CDR3 loop is CASSLVLAGVDEQFF. The CDR3 DNA follows: TGTGCCAGCAGCTTAGTTCTAGCGGGAGTGGATGAGCAGTTCTTC.

In regard to this clone: Other DNA sequences from this sample encode an identical CDR3 as well. The chain links TRBV20-1 to TRBJ2-1, with D hard to call. V was cut by 3 bases and J by 0 bases, with 9 bases left in between. Germline V gene lookup returns CDR1 DFQATT and CDR2 SNEGSKA (reference sequence). This CDR3 comprises 14 residues. The CDR3: CSASRGSSYNEQFF. CDR3 in DNA: TGCAGTGCTAGTCGCGGAAGCTCCTACAATGAGCAGTTCTTC.

This chain links TRBV5-1 with TRBJ2-7; maybe TRBD2 (6 bases). The V end was cut by 0 bases, the J end by 3 bases, with 19 bases between. Germline CDR1 and CDR2: SGHRS and YFSETQ. CDR3 length: 17 amino acids. This CDR3 is CASSLGVGAGFIYEQYF. The DNA of the CDR3 is TGCGCCAGCAGCTTGGGCGTGGGAGCGGGTTTCATCTACGAGCAGTACTTC.

This chain connects TRBV6-6 to TRBJ2-6, with no clear D. Between the trimmed V and J ends, which lost 8 bases and 2 bases, there was a span of 16 bases. The germline V gene has CDR1 MNHNY and CDR2 SVGAGI (reference sequence). The CDR3 totals 16 residues. Here the CDR3 reads CASLPPPQAGANVLTF. CDR3 bases: TGTGCCAGCCTCCCCCCCCCGCAGGCTGGGGCCAACGTCCTGACTTTC.

J is TRBJ2-1 and V is TRBV6-1, with D perhaps TRBD1 or TRBD2 (5 bases each). The CDR3 is made up of 15 amino acids. Trimming removed 1 base from V and 6 bases from J, with 13 bases in between. The germline V gene has CDR1 MNHNS and CDR2 SASEGT. CDR3 amino acids: CASSEGRLGANEQFF. DNA for the CDR3: TGTGCCAGCAGTGAAGGGAGGTTAGGGGCCAATGAGCAGTTCTTC.

The chain uses TRBV27 and TRBJ1-2, with D perhaps TRBD1 (5 bases). Looked up from germline, CDR1 is MNHEY and CDR2 is SMNVEV (reference sequence). The CDR3 covers 14 residues. The V and J ends lost 0 bases and 5 bases respectively, with 10 bases between them. The DNA of the CDR3 is TGTGCCAGCAGTTTATCTGGGGGTTTTTATGGCTACACCTTC. This gives the protein CASSLSGGFYGYTF.

The chain carries TRBV11-2 and TRBJ2-1, with 13 nucleotides matching TRBD2. The CDR3 runs 18 residues. Germline V gene data show CDR1 as SGHAT and CDR2 as FQNNGV. V shed 1 base, J shed 3 bases, and the junction held 6 bases outside the gene matches. The CDR3, as DNA: TGTGCCAGCAGCTTAGCTGGACTAGCGGGAGCCTTCTACAATGAGCAGTTCTTC. Translated: CASSLAGLAGAFYNEQFF.

The sample holds a few counts of this clone. The V call is TRBV7-9, the J call TRBJ2-7; D not certain. The CDR3 is 14 residues long. Between the trimmed V and J ends, which lost 3 bases and 6 bases, there was a span of 15 bases. Germline loops: CDR1 SEHNR, CDR2 FQNEAQ (reference sequence). In nucleotides, the CDR3 is TGTGCCAGCAGCTTTTCGGGCAGTAACTCCGAGCAGTACTTC. This sequence encodes CASSFSGSNSEQYF.

The chain carries TRBV19 and TRBJ2-3, with 12 bases fitting TRBD2. This CDR3 is 17 amino acids long. CDR1 and CDR2 (germline): LNHDA, SQIVND (reference sequence). Germline trimming cut 3 bases from V and 6 bases from J; bases unmatched to any gene: 10. CDR3 amino acids: CASSIEELAGGFDTQYF. The CDR3 DNA follows: TGTGCCAGTAGTATTGAGGAGCTAGCGGGAGGGTTCGATACGCAGTATTTT.

V usage is TRBV27 and J usage is TRBJ1-1; TRBD1 aligns across 8 bases. Germline V CDR1 and CDR2: MNHEY, SMNVEV (reference sequence). This CDR3 has 14 amino acids. With V trimmed by 4 bases and J by 3 bases, 4 bases remained unmatched. The chain's CDR3 is CASSSGQGYTEAFF. Written as DNA, the CDR3 is TGTGCCAGCAGTTCCGGACAGGGCTACACTGAAGCTTTCTTT.

The rearrangement uses TRBV10-3 and TRBJ1-1; D perhaps matches TRBD1 (5 bases). V was pared by 2 bases and J by 8 bases, with 12 bases between. Germline loops: CDR1 ENHRY, CDR2 SYGVKD. The CDR3 sequence is 13 residues long. CDR3 sequence (DNA): TGTGCCATCAGTGAGGAGGCCGGGGCCGAAGCTTTCTTT. This sequence encodes CAISEEAGAEAFF.

This clone was counted a single time. CDR3 sequence: CASSFVPGSGPPYGYTF. The CDR3 region has the DNA TGTGCCAGCAGTTTTGTCCCCGGGTCAGGTCCTCCCTATGGCTACACCTTC. The rearrangement joins TRBV28 to TRBJ1-2; no firm D call. The ends were cut back, 3 bases at V and 4 bases at J, with 21 bases in the middle. Germline V lookup: CDR1 MDHEN, CDR2 SYDVKM. The CDR3 extends over 17 amino acids.

This chain joins TRBV15 and TRBJ1-4; D gene ambiguous. The germline V gene encodes CDR1 LNHNV and CDR2 YYDKDF (reference sequence). This CDR3 has 16 amino acids. V lost 0 bases and J 5 bases, leaving 13 bases between the germline ends. DNA of the CDR3: TGTGCCACCAGCAGAGATCGTGGAGCACCAAATGAAAAACTGTTTTTT. Its protein is CATSRDRGAPNEKLFF.

The chain recombines TRBV12-3 or TRBV12-4 with TRBJ1-6; D is uncertain. CDR3 size: 13 residues. The V gene lost 3 bases and the J gene lost 7 bases, with 7 bases spanning the gap. The CDR3: CASSLASNSPLHF. DNA of the CDR3: TGTGCCAGCAGTTTGGCCAGCAATTCACCCCTCCACTTT.

This clone was recorded only once. The chain recombines TRBV10-3 with TRBJ1-5; the D is unclear. CDR3 length: 14 amino acids. Per germline, CDR1 ENHRY and CDR2 SYGVKD. Trimming stripped 0 bases from V and 7 bases from J, with 10 bases between. The CDR3 loop reads CAISESERAQPQHF. CDR3 sequence (DNA): TGTGCCATCAGTGAGTCGGAGCGCGCCCAGCCCCAGCATTTT.

The chain combines TRBV7-2 with TRBJ2-5; 7 nucleotides agree with TRBD2. J lost 7 bases, V lost 4 bases, and 9 bases had no gene match. Germline CDR1 is SGHTA and CDR2 is FQGNSA. CDR3 size: 14 residues. The CDR3 coding sequence is TGTGCCAGCAGCTCAGTCGGGACTACAGGGACCCAGTACTTC. Amino acid sequence: CASSSVGTTGTQYF.

The chain couples TRBV5-6 to TRBJ2-3; D not certain. The V end lost 4 bases, the J end lost 7 bases, and 7 bases lay between the germline ends. The CDR3 has 11 residues. Germline V gives CDR1 SGHDT, CDR2 YYEEEE. CDR3 protein: CASSATNTQYF. CDR3 sequence (DNA): TGTGCCAGCAGCGCCACCAATACGCAGTATTTT.